This TCR beta chain was observed in a study of identifying expanded T cells in peripheral blood. Study-level findings and limits: Variance in clone template counts between approximately 2-week samples significantly increased with total template count across all healthy donors. Over around two and four weeks, about 17 and 20 clones changed, versus roughly 1.1 between replicates.

As regards this clone: Its target is unknown.

This CDR3 has 14 amino acids. V shed 5 bases and J shed 0 bases, with 8 bases lying between them. Germline V gene lookup returns CDR1 SGHTA and CDR2 FQGNSA. This table comes from immunoSEQ multiplex PCR, and its TCRdb copy is limited to in-frame clones, with some not included. The sample consists of approximately 58,000 clones, over 85% of them appearing once. This clonotype was obtained from a person aged 18-70 years in good health. V and J are TRBV7-2 and TRBJ2-1; D not certain. Input material: blood. The CDR3 is CASSPDHSYNEQFF. The CDR3 bases are TGTGCCAGCAGCCCGGACCACTCCTACAATGAGCAGTTCTTC.